Listed below are T cell receptor beta chains from one sample, sequenced in a study of blood T cells in healthy people across ages. Each CDR3 protein gets one entry after TCRdb re-called the 5' RACE reads with MiXCR. Seen here are about 640,000 distinct CDR3 sequences, under 30% observed once, and the top ten hold approximately 14%. Sequencing was performed on blood. The receptors come from a woman aged 80 or older in good health. The CDR3 runs from the conserved cysteine through the conserved F or W. The D gene is left open where the match is weak. For some rows the clone size is stated as once, few or many, or as a class when expanded; others skip it.

.	TRBV7-9	many	TRBJ2-7	CASTQRDEQYF	TGTGCCAGCACCCAAAGAGACGAGCAGTACTTC
.	TRBV5-1	.	TRBJ1-3	CASSPRTVSSGNTIYF	TGCGCCAGCAGCCCAAGGACGGTCTCGTCTGGAAACACCATATATTTT
.	TRBV12-3/TRBV12-4	.	TRBJ2-3	CASSYDEGESADTQYF	TGTGCCAGCAGTTACGATGAGGGGGAAAGCGCAGATACGCAGTATTTT
TRBD1	TRBV5-1	.	TRBJ2-1	CASSFAGTGANEPFF	TGCGCCAGCAGCTTCGCTGGGACAGGGGCCAATGAACCGTTCTTC
.	TRBV5-1	many	TRBJ1-5	CASSLGEYGNQPQHF	TGCGCCAGCAGCTTGGGGGAGTACGGCAATCAGCCCCAGCATTTT
TRBD1	TRBV15	.	TRBJ2-1	CATQRDRAHNEQFF	TGCGCCACTCAACGGGACAGGGCGCACAATGAGCAGTTCTTC
.	TRBV5-1	.	TRBJ2-1	CASSPVSGGHWNNEQFF	TGCGCCAGCAGCCCCGTTAGTGGGGGCCACTGGAACAATGAGCAGTTCTTC
TRBD1	TRBV20-1	many	TRBJ2-6	CSARVLTGGSSGANVLTF	TGCAGTGCTAGAGTTTTAACAGGGGGTTCCTCTGGGGCCAACGTCCTGACTTTC
.	TRBV7-2	few	TRBJ1-2	CASSLALSNGYTF	TGTGCCAGCAGCTTAGCCTTATCCAATGGCTACACCTTC
.	TRBV6-5	many	TRBJ2-1	CASSYSWTANEQFF	TGTGCCAGCAGTTACTCTTGGACGGCCAATGAGCAGTTCTTC
.	TRBV2	.	TRBJ1-1	CASSAFYRDGFTEAFF	TGTGCCAGCAGTGCGTTTTACAGGGATGGGTTCACTGAAGCTTTCTTT
TRBD1	TRBV5-1	many	TRBJ2-2	CASSVRTGNTGELFF	TGCGCCAGCAGCGTAAGGACAGGGAACACCGGGGAGCTGTTTTTT
.	TRBV4-1	.	TRBJ1-1	CASSQGSSTGPSMNTEAFF	TGCGCCAGCAGCCAAGGGTCCAGCACAGGCCCCTCAATGAACACTGAAGCTTTCTTT
.	TRBV24-1	few	TRBJ2-1	CATSDPGLPDRFF	TGTGCCACCAGTGACCCAGGGCTGCCCGATCGGTTCTTC
TRBD1	TRBV4-2	few	TRBJ1-5	CASSQTRQGLAHF	TGTGCCAGCAGCCAAACCCGACAGGGACTGGCGCATTTT
TRBD1	TRBV20-1	.	TRBJ2-2	CSARFSGTGDTGELFF	TGCAGTGCTAGATTTTCCGGGACAGGGGACACCGGGGAGCTGTTTTTT
.	TRBV30	many	TRBJ1-5	CAWSPGTQPQHF	TGTGCCTGGAGTCCAGGGACTCAGCCCCAGCATTTT
.	TRBV4-2	.	TRBJ1-2	CASSILSGYYGYTF	TGTGCCAGCAGCATTCTATCGGGATACTATGGCTACACCTTC
TRBD2	TRBV4-1	many	TRBJ2-7	CASSQEKRGTYEQYF	TGCGCCAGCAGCCAAGAAAAGCGGGGAACCTACGAGCAGTACTTC
TRBD2	TRBV11-2	many	TRBJ2-1	CASSPTGGRSGYNEQFF	TGTGCCAGCAGCCCAACGGGGGGGCGGTCAGGCTACAATGAGCAGTTCTTC
.	TRBV20-1	many	TRBJ2-3	CSASTGEGTDTQYF	TGCAGTGCTAGCACGGGAGAGGGCACAGATACGCAGTATTTT
.	TRBV28	few	TRBJ1-2	CATLNAYGYTF	TGTGCCACCTTGAACGCCTATGGCTACACCTTC
TRBD2	TRBV3-1	many	TRBJ2-5	CASSSSTGGTETQYF	TGTGCCAGCAGCTCCTCAACGGGGGGAACAGAGACCCAGTACTTC
.	TRBV20-1	.	TRBJ2-1	CSAREQTGTTYNEQFF	TGCAGTGCTAGAGAACAAACCGGGACAACCTACAATGAGCAGTTCTTC
.	TRBV9	many	TRBJ2-3	CASSARLGLDTQYF	TGTGCCAGCAGCGCGAGACTAGGACTAGATACGCAGTATTTT
.	TRBV5-1	many	TRBJ2-3	CASSEALSTDTQYF	TGCGCCAGCAGCGAGGCTCTAAGCACAGATACGCAGTATTTT
TRBD2	TRBV14	.	TRBJ2-5	CASSQVPAGVGQETQYF	TGTGCCAGCAGCCAAGTCCCAGCGGGGGTTGGGCAAGAGACCCAGTACTTC
.	TRBV7-2	many	TRBJ2-7	CASSSGVGREQYF	TGTGCCAGCAGCTCCGGGGTGGGTAGGGAGCAGTACTTC
TRBD1	TRBV5-1	.	TRBJ2-2	CASSRWTGGTGELFF	TGCGCCAGCAGCCGATGGACAGGGGGGACCGGGGAGCTGTTTTTT
.	TRBV7-2	many	TRBJ2-7	CASSPSVVGRYEQYF	TGTGCCAGCAGCCCTTCGGTGGTAGGCCGCTACGAGCAGTACTTC
TRBD2	TRBV27	.	TRBJ2-7	CASRRGTSASYEQYF	TGTGCCAGCAGACGCGGGACTAGCGCTTCCTACGAGCAGTACTTC
.	TRBV20-1	few	TRBJ1-2	CSAPPPSGYGYTF	TGCAGTGCCCCGCCTCCCTCCGGCTATGGCTACACCTTC
.	TRBV11-2	many	TRBJ2-4	CASSLSGFADIQYF	TGTGCCAGCAGCTTGTCCGGGTTCGCAGACATTCAGTACTTC
.	TRBV7-8	many	TRBJ1-5	CASSLERNSNQPQHF	TGTGCCAGCAGCTTAGAGCGGAACAGCAATCAGCCCCAGCATTTT
.	TRBV4-3	many	TRBJ2-7	CASSQDAQFSSYEQYF	TGCGCCAGCAGCCAAGATGCACAGTTTAGCTCCTACGAGCAGTACTTC
TRBD1	TRBV20-1	few	TRBJ1-1	CSAHGTGGPEAFF	TGCAGTGCTCATGGGACAGGGGGCCCTGAAGCTTTCTTT
TRBD1	TRBV6-1	many	TRBJ2-5	CASSDRGQGRETQYF	TGTGCCAGCAGTGATAGGGGACAGGGAAGGGAGACCCAGTACTTC
TRBD2	TRBV5-1	many	TRBJ2-3	CASGRLAPSGKQYF	TGCGCCAGCGGGAGACTAGCGCCCTCGGGAAAGCAGTATTTT
.	TRBV7-2	many	TRBJ1-5	CASSLATGQPQHF	TGTGCCAGCAGCTTAGCAACAGGTCAGCCCCAGCATTTT
.	TRBV27	.	TRBJ1-1	CASSPSWNTEAFF	TGTGCCAGCAGTCCCAGTTGGAACACTGAAGCTTTCTTT
.	TRBV5-1	.	TRBJ1-1	CASSLGLRLNTEAFF	TGCGCCAGCAGCTTGGGGCTCAGGTTGAACACTGAAGCTTTCTTT
.	TRBV20-1	many	TRBJ1-4	CSGFSRDEKLFF	TGCAGTGGATTTAGCCGGGATGAAAAACTGTTTTTT
TRBD1	TRBV5-1	many	TRBJ2-7	CASGRAGGYEQYF	TGCGCCAGCGGTCGGGCAGGGGGCTACGAGCAGTACTTC
TRBD1	TRBV27	.	TRBJ1-4	CASSLSRTGGNEKLFF	TGTGCCAGCAGTTTATCGAGAACAGGGGGGAATGAAAAACTGTTTTTT
.	TRBV28	.	TRBJ2-7	CASSLLTDEQYF	TGTGCCAGCAGTTTATTGACGGACGAGCAGTACTTC
.	TRBV6-5	many	TRBJ1-1	CASSHSLSTEAFF	TGTGCCAGCAGTCACTCCCTAAGCACTGAAGCTTTCTTT
.	TRBV2	many	TRBJ1-5	CASSERDRYSNQPQHF	TGTGCCAGCAGTGAACGGGACCGCTATAGCAATCAGCCCCAGCATTTT
.	TRBV30	.	TRBJ1-2	CAWSVTRESPYGYTF	TGTGCCTGGAGTGTCACCCGGGAAAGTCCCTATGGCTACACCTTC
.	TRBV20-1	many	TRBJ1-4	CSASSGSNEKLFF	TGCAGTGCTAGTTCGGGATCTAATGAAAAACTGTTTTTT
.	TRBV5-1	few	TRBJ1-2	CASSLDGSGYTF	TGCGCCAGCAGCTTGGACGGGAGTGGCTACACCTTC
.	TRBV30	.	TRBJ1-2	CAWSTGGTLGYTF	TGTGCCTGGAGTACGGGAGGGACTCTGGGCTACACCTTC
TRBD2	TRBV9	few	TRBJ2-3	CASSAGTSGGATDTQYF	TGTGCCAGCAGCGCAGGGACTAGCGGGGGGGCGACAGATACGCAGTATTTT
.	TRBV6-6	few	TRBJ1-5	CASSTKGTDPSNQPQHF	TGTGCCAGCAGTACCAAAGGGACGGACCCTAGCAATCAGCCCCAGCATTTT
.	TRBV5-1	many	TRBJ1-2	CASSLAGAGDGYTF	TGCGCCAGCAGCTTGGCCGGGGCAGGGGATGGCTACACCTTC
.	TRBV24-1	.	TRBJ1-2	CATSEGDGYTF	TGTGCCACCAGTGAGGGGGATGGCTACACCTTC
TRBD1	TRBV5-1	few	TRBJ2-2	CASSPRPGTANTGELFF	TGCGCCAGCAGCCCGAGACCCGGGACAGCTAACACCGGGGAGCTGTTTTTT
TRBD2	TRBV6-2/TRBV6-3	many	TRBJ2-7	CASSYGTSGGLTYEQYF	TGTGCCAGCAGTTACGGGACTAGCGGGGGCCTGACCTACGAGCAGTACTTC
TRBD2	TRBV7-2	many	TRBJ2-6	CASNPGGRSGANVLTF	TGTGCCAGCAACCCCGGCGGGAGGTCTGGGGCCAACGTCCTGACTTTC
.	TRBV20-1	many	TRBJ1-1	CSARGGGAHTEAFF	TGCAGTGCTAGGGGGGGGGGTGCGCACACTGAAGCTTTCTTT